This TCR beta chain appears in the sequencing data of a study of OX40 agonist ivuxolimab in advanced cancers. About the study: Ivuxolimab is a fully human IgG2 antibody that activates OX40 (CD134). Enrollees could have had prior anti-PD-1, anti-PD-L1 or anti-CTLA-4 therapy, which approximately 38% had received.

Findings and limits, study-wide: It was not determined which antigens were specifically recognized by the peripheral T cells that had undergone clonal expansion. Compared with CD4+, CD8+ T cells on average had more expanded clones.

To note about this clone: Its cognate antigen is unknown.

Data came from immunoSEQ multiplex PCR; TCRdb stores just in-frame clones and leaves some out. The profile covers roughly 120,000 clones, with around 90% appearing a single time and 0.8% to 1% taken by the ten largest. The CDR3 is made up of 17 amino acids. CDR1 and CDR2 from the germline V gene are MDHEN and SYDVKM. Trimming stripped 8 bases from V and 3 bases from J, with 26 bases between. Specimen: CD4+ or CD8+ T cells sorted from blood, collected in a trial of the OX40 agonist ivuxolimab. The gene calls are TRBV28 and TRBJ2-7; a weak D match, TRBD1 (8 bases). The source is an adult with an advanced solid tumor such as melanoma, head and neck, liver or kidney cancer. The CDR3 region has the DNA TGTGCCAGCCTTGGACAGGGAGGGTGGGTAGGTTTCTACGAGCAGTACTTC. It codes for CASLGQGGWVGFYEQYF. Filled out from reference TRBV28 and TRBJ2-7, the complete variable domain reads DVKVTQSSRYLVKRTGEKVFLECVQDMDHENMFWYRQDPGLGLRLIYFSYDVKMKEKGDIPEGYSVSREKKERFSLILESASTNQTSMYLCASLGQGGWVGFYEQYFGPGTRLTVT.